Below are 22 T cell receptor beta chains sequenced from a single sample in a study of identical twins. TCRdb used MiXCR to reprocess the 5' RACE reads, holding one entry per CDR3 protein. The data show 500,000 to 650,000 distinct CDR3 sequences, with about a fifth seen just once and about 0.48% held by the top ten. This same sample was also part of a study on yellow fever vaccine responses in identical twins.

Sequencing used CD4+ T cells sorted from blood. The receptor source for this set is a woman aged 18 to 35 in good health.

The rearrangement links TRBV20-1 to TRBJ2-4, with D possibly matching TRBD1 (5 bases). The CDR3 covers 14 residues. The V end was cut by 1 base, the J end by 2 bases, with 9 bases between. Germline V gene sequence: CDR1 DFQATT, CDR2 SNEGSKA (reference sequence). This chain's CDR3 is CSARVAGPKNIQYF. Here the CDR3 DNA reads TGCAGTGCTAGAGTCGCAGGGCCCAAAAACATTCAGTACTTC.

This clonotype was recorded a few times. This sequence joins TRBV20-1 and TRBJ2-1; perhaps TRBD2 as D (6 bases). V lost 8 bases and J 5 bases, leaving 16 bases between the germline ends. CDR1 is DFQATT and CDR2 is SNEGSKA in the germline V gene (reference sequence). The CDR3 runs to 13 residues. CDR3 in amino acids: CSSSGGPHNEQFF. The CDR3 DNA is TGCAGTTCATCCGGGGGTCCGCACAATGAGCAGTTCTTC.

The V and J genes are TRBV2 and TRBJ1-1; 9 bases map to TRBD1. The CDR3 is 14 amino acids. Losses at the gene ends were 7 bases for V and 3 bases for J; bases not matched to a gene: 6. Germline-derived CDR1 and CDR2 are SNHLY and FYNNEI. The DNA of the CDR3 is TGTGCCAGCAAAGGACAGGGGCTTGACACTGAAGCTTTCTTT. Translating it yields CASKGQGLDTEAFF.

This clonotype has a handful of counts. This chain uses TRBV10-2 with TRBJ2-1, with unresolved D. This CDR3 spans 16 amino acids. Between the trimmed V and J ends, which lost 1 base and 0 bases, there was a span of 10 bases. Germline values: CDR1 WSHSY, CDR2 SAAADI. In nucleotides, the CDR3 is TGCGCCAGCAGTGAGTTTGCGAAAAGCTCCTACAATGAGCAGTTCTTC. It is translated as CASSEFAKSSYNEQFF.

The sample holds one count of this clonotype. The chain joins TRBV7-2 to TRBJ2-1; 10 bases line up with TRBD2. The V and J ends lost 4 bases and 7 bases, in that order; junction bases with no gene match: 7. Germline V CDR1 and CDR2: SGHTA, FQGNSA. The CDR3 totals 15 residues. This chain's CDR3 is CASSSTSGVWNEQFF. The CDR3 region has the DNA TGTGCCAGCAGCTCTACTAGCGGGGTCTGGAATGAGCAGTTCTTC. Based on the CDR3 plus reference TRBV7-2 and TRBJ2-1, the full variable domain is GAGVSQSPSNKVTEKGKDVELRCDPISGHTALYWYRQSLGQGLEFLIYFQGNSAPDKSGLPSDRFSAERTGGSVSTLTIQRTQQEDSAVYLCASSSTSGVWNEQFFGPGTRLTVL.

The chain's CDR3 is CASSPPGGPGGDTQYF. The CDR3 nucleotides read TGTGCCAGCTCACCCCCCGGGGGACCGGGCGGTGATACGCAGTATTTT. The V gene is TRBV18, the J gene TRBJ2-3; perhaps TRBD2 as D (6 bases). The CDR3 is made up of 16 amino acids. The V gene's germline CDR1 is KGHSH and CDR2 LQKENI. Trimming pared 3 bases from V and 6 bases from J, leaving 19 bases between.

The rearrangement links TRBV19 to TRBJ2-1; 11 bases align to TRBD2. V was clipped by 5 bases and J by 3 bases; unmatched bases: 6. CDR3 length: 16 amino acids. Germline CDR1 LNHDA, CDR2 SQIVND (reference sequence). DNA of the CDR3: TGTGCCAGTAGTGCCTTAGCGGGAGGGCTCTACAATGAGCAGTTCTTC. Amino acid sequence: CASSALAGGLYNEQFF. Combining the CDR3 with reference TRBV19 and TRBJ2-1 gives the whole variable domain DGGITQSPKYLFRKEGQNVTLSCEQNLNHDAMYWYRQDPGQGLRLIYYSQIVNDFQKGDIAEGYSVSREKKESFPLTVTSAQKNPTAFYLCASSALAGGLYNEQFFGPGTRLTVL.

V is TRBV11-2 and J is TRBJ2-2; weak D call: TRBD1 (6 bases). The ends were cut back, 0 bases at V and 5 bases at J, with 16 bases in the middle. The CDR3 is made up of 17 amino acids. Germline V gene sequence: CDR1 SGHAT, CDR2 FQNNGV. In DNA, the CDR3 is TGTGCCAGCAGCTTAGATCCTGGCAGGGGACGAACCGGGGAGCTGTTTTTT. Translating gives CASSLDPGRGRTGELFF.

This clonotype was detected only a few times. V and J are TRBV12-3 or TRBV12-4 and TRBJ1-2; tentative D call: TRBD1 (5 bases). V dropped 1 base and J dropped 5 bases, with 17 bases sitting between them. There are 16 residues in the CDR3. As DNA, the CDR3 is TGTGCCAGCAGTTTAGAAATCAGGGCCCGAGGGTATGGCTACACCTTC. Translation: CASSLEIRARGYGYTF.

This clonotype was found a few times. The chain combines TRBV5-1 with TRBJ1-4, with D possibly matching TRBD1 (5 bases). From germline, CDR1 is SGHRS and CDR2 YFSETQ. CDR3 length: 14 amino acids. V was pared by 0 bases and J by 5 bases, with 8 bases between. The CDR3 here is CASSLGQPNEKLFF. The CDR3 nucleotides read TGCGCCAGCAGCTTGGGACAGCCCAATGAAAAACTGTTTTTT.

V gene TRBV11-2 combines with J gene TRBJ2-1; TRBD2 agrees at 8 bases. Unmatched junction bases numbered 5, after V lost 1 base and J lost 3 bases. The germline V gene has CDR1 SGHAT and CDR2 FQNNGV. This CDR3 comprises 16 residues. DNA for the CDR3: TGTGCCAGCAGCTTAGCAGCGGGGGTGGTCTACAATGAGCAGTTCTTC. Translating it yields CASSLAAGVVYNEQFF.

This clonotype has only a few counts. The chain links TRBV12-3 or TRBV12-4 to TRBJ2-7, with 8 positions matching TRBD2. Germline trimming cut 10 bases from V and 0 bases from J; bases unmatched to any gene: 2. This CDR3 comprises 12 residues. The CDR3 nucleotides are TGTGCCACCGCGGGGGGCTCCTACGAGCAGTACTTC. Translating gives CATAGGSYEQYF.

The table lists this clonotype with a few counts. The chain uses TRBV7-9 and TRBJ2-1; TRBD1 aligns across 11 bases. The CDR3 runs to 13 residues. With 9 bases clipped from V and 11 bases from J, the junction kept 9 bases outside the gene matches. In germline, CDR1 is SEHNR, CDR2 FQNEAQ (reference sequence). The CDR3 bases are TGTGCCAGTTCGATGGGACAGGGGGATCAGCAGTTCTTC. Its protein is CASSMGQGDQQFF.

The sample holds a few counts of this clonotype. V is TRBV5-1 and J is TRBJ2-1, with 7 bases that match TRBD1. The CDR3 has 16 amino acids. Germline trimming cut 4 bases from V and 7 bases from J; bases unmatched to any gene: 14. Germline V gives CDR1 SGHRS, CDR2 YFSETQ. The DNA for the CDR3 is TGCGCCAGCAGCCCGGAAACAGGGGTGAGAAGTAATGAGCAGTTCTTC. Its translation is CASSPETGVRSNEQFF.

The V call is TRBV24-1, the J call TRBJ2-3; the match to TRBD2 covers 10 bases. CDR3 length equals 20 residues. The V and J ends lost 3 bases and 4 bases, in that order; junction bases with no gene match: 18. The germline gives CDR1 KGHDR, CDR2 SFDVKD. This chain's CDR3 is CATSDPSGGAGIFAADTQYF. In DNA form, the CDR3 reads TGTGCCACCAGTGATCCCAGCGGGGGGGCCGGAATTTTTGCAGCAGATACGCAGTATTTT.

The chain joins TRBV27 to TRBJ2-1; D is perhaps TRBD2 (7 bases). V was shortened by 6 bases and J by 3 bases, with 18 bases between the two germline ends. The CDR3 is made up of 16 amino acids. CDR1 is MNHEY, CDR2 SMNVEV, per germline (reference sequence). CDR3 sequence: CASRLGGGHLYNEQFF. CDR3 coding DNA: TGTGCCAGCAGATTGGGAGGGGGGCACCTCTACAATGAGCAGTTCTTC.

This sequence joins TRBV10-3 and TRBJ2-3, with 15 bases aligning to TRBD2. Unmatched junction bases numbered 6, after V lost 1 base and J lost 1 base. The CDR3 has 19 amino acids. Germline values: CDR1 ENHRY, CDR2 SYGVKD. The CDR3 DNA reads TGTGCCATCAGTGAGTTGGGACTAGCGGGGGGCCTGGGCACAGATACGCAGTATTTT. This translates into CAISELGLAGGLGTDTQYF.

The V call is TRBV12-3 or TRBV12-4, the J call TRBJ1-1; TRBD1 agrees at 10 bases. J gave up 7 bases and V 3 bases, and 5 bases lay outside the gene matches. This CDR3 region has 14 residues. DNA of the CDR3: TGTGCCAGCAGTTTTTCGACAGGGGGCTTTGAAGCTTTCTTT. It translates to CASSFSTGGFEAFF.

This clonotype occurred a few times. In DNA form, the CDR3 reads TGTGCCAGCAGTTTACGCGGACAGGGGCTGACCGGGGAGCTGTTTTTT. Its protein product is CASSLRGQGLTGELFF. This rearrangement joins TRBV12-3 or TRBV12-4 to TRBJ2-2; 9 bases match TRBD1. This CDR3 has 16 amino acids. Trimming removed 2 bases from V and 5 bases from J; junction bases left unmatched: 6.

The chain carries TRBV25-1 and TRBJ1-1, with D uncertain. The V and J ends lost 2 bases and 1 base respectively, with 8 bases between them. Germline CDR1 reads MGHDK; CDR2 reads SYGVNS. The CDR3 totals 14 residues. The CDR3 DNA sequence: TGTGCCAGCAGTGAAGGAGCGACGAACACTGAAGCTTTCTTT. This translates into CASSEGATNTEAFF.

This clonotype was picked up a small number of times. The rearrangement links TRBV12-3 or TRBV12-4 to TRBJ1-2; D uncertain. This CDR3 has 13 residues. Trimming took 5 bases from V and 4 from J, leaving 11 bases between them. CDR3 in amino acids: CASSPRGFYGYTF. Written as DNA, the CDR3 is TGTGCCAGCAGTCCCCGGGGATTCTATGGCTACACCTTC.

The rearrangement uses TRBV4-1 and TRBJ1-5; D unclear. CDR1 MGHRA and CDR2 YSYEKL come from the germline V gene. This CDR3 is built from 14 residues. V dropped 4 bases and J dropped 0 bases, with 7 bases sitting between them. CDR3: CASSPVPSNQPQHF. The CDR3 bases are TGCGCCAGCAGCCCCGTCCCTAGCAATCAGCCCCAGCATTTT.